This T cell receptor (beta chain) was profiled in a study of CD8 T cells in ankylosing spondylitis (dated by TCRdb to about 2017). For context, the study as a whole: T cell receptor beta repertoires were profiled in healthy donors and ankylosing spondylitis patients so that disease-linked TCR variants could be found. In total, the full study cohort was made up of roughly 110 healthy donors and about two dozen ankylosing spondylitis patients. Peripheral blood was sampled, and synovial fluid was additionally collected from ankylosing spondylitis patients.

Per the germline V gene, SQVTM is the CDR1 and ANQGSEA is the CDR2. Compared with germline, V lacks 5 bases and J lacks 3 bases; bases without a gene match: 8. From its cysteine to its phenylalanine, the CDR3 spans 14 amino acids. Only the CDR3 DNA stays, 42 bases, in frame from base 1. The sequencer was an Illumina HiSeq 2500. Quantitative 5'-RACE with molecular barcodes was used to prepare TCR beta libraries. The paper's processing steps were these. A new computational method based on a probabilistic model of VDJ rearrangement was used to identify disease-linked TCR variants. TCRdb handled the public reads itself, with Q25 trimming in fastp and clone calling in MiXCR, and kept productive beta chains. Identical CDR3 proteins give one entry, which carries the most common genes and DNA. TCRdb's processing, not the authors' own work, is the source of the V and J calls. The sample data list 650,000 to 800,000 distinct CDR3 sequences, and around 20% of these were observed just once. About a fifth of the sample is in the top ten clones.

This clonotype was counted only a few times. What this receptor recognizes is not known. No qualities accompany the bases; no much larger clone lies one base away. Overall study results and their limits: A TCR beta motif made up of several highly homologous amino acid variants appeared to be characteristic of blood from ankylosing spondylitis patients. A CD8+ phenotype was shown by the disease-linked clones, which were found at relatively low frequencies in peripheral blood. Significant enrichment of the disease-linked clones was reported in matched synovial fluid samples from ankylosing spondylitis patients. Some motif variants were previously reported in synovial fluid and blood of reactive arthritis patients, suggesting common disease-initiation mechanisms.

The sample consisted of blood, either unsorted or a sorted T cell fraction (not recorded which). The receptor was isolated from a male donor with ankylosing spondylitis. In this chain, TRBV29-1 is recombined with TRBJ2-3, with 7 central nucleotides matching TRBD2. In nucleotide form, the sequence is TGCAGCGTTAATGCGGGAGTGAGGACAGATACGCAGTATTTT. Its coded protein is CSVNAGVRTDTQYF.